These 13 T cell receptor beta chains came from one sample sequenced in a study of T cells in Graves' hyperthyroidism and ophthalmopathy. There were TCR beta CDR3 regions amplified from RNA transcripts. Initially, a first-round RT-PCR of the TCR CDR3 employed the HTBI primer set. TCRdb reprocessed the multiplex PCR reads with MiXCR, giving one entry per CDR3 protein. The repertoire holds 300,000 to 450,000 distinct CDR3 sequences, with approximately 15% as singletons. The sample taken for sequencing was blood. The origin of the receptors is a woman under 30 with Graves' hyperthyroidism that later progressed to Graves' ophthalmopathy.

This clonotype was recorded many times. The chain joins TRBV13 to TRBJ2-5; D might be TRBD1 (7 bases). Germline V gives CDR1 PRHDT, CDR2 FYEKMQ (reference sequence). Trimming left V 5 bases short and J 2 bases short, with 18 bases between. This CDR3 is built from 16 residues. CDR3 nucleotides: TGTGCCAGCAGCCTCGAAAGGACAGGAGGGCAAGAGACCCAGTACTTC. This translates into CASSLERTGGQETQYF.

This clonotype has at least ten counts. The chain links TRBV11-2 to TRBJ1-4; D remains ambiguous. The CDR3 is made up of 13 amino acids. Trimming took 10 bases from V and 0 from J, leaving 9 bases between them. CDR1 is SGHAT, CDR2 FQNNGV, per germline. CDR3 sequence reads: CATSLSTNEKLFF. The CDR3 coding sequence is TGTGCCACCTCCCTATCAACTAATGAAAAACTGTTTTTT.

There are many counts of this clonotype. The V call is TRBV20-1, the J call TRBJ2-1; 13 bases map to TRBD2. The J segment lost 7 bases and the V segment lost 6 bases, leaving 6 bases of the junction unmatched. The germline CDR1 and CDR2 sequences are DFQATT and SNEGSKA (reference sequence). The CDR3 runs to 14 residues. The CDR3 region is CSARGLAGLNEQFF. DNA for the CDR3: TGCAGTGCCAGGGGACTAGCGGGACTGAATGAGCAGTTCTTC.

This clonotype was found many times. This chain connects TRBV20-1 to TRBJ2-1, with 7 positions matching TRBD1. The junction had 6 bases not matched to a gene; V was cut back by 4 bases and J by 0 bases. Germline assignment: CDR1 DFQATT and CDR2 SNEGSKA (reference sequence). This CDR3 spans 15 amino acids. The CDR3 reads CSATRDSPSYNEQFF. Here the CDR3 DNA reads TGCAGTGCTACCCGGGACAGCCCCTCCTACAATGAGCAGTTCTTC.

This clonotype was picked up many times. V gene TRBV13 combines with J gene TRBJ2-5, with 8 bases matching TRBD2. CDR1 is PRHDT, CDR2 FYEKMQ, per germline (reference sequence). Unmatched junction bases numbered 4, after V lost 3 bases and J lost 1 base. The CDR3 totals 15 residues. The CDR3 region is CASSLAGGGQETQYF. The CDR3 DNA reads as TGTGCCAGCAGCTTGGCGGGGGGAGGCCAAGAGACCCAGTACTTC.

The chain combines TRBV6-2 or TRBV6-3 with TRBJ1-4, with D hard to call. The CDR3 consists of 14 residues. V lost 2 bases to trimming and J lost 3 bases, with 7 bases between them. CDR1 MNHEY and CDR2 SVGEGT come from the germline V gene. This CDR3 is CASSYMQSNEKLFF. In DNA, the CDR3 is TGTGCCAGCAGTTACATGCAGTCTAATGAAAAACTGTTTTTT.

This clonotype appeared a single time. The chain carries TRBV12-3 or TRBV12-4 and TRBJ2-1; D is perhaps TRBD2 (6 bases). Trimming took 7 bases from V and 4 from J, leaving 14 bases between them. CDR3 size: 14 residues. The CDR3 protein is CASTSMAGYNEQFF. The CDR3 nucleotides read TGTGCCAGCACGAGTATGGCGGGGTACAATGAGCAGTTCTTC.

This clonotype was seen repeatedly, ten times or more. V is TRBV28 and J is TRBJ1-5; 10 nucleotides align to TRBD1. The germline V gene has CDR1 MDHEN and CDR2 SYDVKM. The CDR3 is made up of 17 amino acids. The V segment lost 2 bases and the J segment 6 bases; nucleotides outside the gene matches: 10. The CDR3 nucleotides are TGTGCCAGCAGTTTACCTGGGACAGGGGTTGTTAGTCAGCCCCAGCATTTT. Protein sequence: CASSLPGTGVVSQPQHF. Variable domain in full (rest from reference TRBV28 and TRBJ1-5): DVKVTQSSRYLVKRTGEKVFLECVQDMDHENMFWYRQDPGLGLRLIYFSYDVKMKEKGDIPEGYSVSREKKERFSLILESASTNQTSMYLCASSLPGTGVVSQPQHFGDGTRLSIL.

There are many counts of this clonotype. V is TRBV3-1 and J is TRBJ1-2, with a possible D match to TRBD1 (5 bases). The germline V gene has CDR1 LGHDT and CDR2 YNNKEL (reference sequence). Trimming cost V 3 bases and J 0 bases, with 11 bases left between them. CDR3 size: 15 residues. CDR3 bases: TGTGCCAGCAGCCATCCTCTGGGACCTAACTATGGCTACACCTTC. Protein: CASSHPLGPNYGYTF.

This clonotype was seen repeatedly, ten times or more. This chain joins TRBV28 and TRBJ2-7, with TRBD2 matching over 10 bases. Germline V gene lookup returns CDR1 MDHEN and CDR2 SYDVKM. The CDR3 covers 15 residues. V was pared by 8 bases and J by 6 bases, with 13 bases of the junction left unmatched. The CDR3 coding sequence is TGTGCCAGCCGTCTAACTAGCGGGACGGGTGGCGAGCAGTACTTC. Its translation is CASRLTSGTGGEQYF. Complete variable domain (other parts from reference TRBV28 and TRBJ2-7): DVKVTQSSRYLVKRTGEKVFLECVQDMDHENMFWYRQDPGLGLRLIYFSYDVKMKEKGDIPEGYSVSREKKERFSLILESASTNQTSMYLCASRLTSGTGGEQYFGPGTRLTVT.

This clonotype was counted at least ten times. CDR3 in DNA: TGTGCCAGCACCCCAATCGGGCGGGAGGACTACGAGCAGTACTTC. This encodes CASTPIGREDYEQYF. The rearrangement uses TRBV11-2 and TRBJ2-7; 8 bases map to TRBD2. Losses at the gene ends were 7 bases for V and 3 bases for J; bases not matched to a gene: 11. This CDR3 is built from 15 residues. Germline V gene data show CDR1 as SGHAT and CDR2 as FQNNGV.

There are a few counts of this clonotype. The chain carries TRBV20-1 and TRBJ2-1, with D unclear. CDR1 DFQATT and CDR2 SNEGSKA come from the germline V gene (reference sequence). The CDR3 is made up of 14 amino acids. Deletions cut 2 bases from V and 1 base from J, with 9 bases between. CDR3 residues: CSARSRISYNEQFF. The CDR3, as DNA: TGCAGTGCTAGATCGCGTATTTCCTACAATGAGCAGTTCTTC.

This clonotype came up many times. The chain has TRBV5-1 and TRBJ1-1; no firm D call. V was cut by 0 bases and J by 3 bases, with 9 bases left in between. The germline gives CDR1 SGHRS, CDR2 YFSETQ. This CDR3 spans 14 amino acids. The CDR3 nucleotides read TGCGCCAGCAGCTTGGGGGCATCTCACACTGAAGCTTTCTTT. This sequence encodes CASSLGASHTEAFF.